This TCR beta chain was obtained from a study of cytomegalovirus exposure and HLA in healthy donors. About the research overall: Roughly 80 million unique TCRs from HLA-typed donors made up an early data release. The study, taken as a whole, reports: Equally common other TCR beta chains were less clonally expanded than HLA-associated ones, a later analysis found. In a later analysis, at a false discovery rate of 0.05, some 17,000 TCR beta sequences were associated with HLA alleles.

Donors sampled were nominally healthy, though unrecorded immune exposures were likely. Germline V CDR1 and CDR2: SGHRS, YFSETQ. The CDR3 consists of 16 residues. V was cut by 3 bases and J by 5 bases, with 20 bases left in between. The PCR was carried out with 60 Vbeta primers and 13 Jbeta primers. Assay used: immunoSEQ multiplex PCR; TCRdb lists only in-frame clones, some missing. This table has around 140,000 clones, about 79% appearing once. To note about this clone: The target antigen is unknown.

The rearrangement links TRBV5-1 to TRBJ2-5; TRBD1 might be the D (6 bases). The receptor comes from a female donor in good health and CMV-seropositive. Sequencing used PBMCs. The CDR3: CASSSRTGKSGETQYF. Written as DNA, the CDR3 is TGCGCCAGCAGCTCCAGAACAGGGAAATCAGGGGAGACCCAGTACTTC.